Each of the 28 T cell receptor beta chains below was sequenced from the same sample in a study of tumor-infiltrating lymphocytes in primary liver carcinoma. Germline DNA was extracted alongside blood RNA, which was obtained from unsorted whole blood. Priming with a constant-region primer yielded TCR beta cDNA from roughly 490 ng total RNA. Libraries of TCR beta came from three nested multiplex PCR rounds with slightly modified ARM-PCR. Researchers ran the first two PCR rounds for roughly 11 cycles each with TRBV1-TRBV30 forward primers and a C-beta reverse primer. MiXCR, applied by TCRdb to the multiplex PCR reads, yields one record per CDR3 protein. Among 310,000 or so distinct CDR3 sequences listed, roughly two thirds were seen once. Sequenced material: peripheral blood. These receptors came from a man between 35 and 55 years old with primary liver carcinoma and hepatitis B virus infection.

About this clonotype itself: An end of the junction does not agree with germline; a read error may underlie this. DNA for the CDR3: TGTACCAGTAGTTACTCGAAGGTGACTAGCGGGAGGGCCCGCTACGAGCAGTACTTC. Translating gives CTSSYSKVTSGRARYEQYF. The chain joins TRBV6-2 or TRBV6-3 to TRBJ2-7; the match to TRBD2 covers 14 bases. Germline V CDR1 and CDR2: MNHEY, SVGEGT. The CDR3 contains 19 residues.

As to this clonotype: This clone may be a read error of a much larger clone one base away. The rearrangement uses TRBV5-5 and TRBJ2-1; D unclear. Germline CDR1 is SGHKS and CDR2 is YYEKEE (reference sequence). The CDR3 totals 13 residues. The V end lost 0 bases, the J end lost 6 bases, and 7 bases lay between the germline ends. CDR3 coding DNA: TGTGCCAGCAGCTTGGCTGTGTCCAATGAGCAGTTCTTC. Amino acid sequence: CASSLAVSNEQFF.

The rearrangement joins TRBV6-6 to TRBJ1-5; D is undetermined. Germline-derived CDR1 and CDR2 are MNHNY and SVGAGI (reference sequence). V lost 8 bases, J lost 5 bases, and 10 bases lay in between. The CDR3 length is 12 residues. CDR3 in amino acids: CASCDGDQPQHF. The CDR3 bases are TGTGCCAGCTGTGACGGGGATCAGCCCCAGCATTTT.

Remarks on this clonotype: A junction boundary mismatches the germline segment, possibly from a read error. The chain has TRBV4-2 and TRBJ2-1; perhaps TRBD2 as D (7 bases). The CDR3 is 14 amino acids. Looked up from germline, CDR1 is LGHNA and CDR2 is YNFKEQ. The DNA for the CDR3 is TGTGCGAGCAGCCAGGGGACTAATCCCAATGAGCAGTTCTTC. Translated: CASSQGTNPNEQFF.

About this clonotype: The CDR3 end shows no conserved phenylalanine or tryptophan, and so a read error is likely. The limits of the CDR3 on the DNA are not certain, so only TCRdb's listed CDR3 is given. The V call is TRBV10-3, the J call TRBJ2-1; the table's TRBD2 call for D was not verified on the DNA. CDR1 is ENHRY, CDR2 SYGVKD, per germline. The CDR3 is 17 amino acids long, termini counted. CDR3 amino acids: CAISESSGGRRLHEQSI.

Regarding this clonotype: A single base separates this from a much larger clone, so it may be a read error. CDR3 DNA: TGTGCCAGCAGCCCGCATCTAGCGGCAGACTACAATGAGCAGTTCTTC. It is translated as CASSPHLAADYNEQFF. This chain joins TRBV5-6 and TRBJ2-1, with TRBD2 matching over 7 bases. The CDR3 is made up of 16 amino acids. Germline CDR1 SGHDT, CDR2 YYEEEE. The ends lost 4 bases at V and 3 bases at J; junction bases unmatched: 10.

Note on this clonotype: A much larger clone differs from this one at a single base, so this may be a read error. The rearrangement joins TRBV6-2 or TRBV6-3 to TRBJ2-7; TRBD2 is a possible D gene (5 bases). CDR1 is MNHEY, CDR2 SVGEGT, per germline. The CDR3 runs 12 residues. The CDR3 DNA is TGTGCCAGCAGCAAAGCGGCCTACGAGCATTACTTC. Translating gives CASSKAAYEHYF.

Points on this clonotype: Compared with germline, one end of the junction differs, possibly owing to a read error. The chain links TRBV30 to TRBJ2-2; TRBD2 matches at 10 bases. CDR1 GTSNPN and CDR2 SVGIG come from the germline V gene (reference sequence). CDR3 size: 17 residues. The chain's CDR3 is CAWSVRTSGSKTGELFF. The CDR3 DNA is TGTGCCTGGAGTGTACGGACTAGCGGTTCGAAGACCGGGGAGCTGTTTTTT.

By proportion, this clonotype is medium-sized (0.01 to 0.1%). The J gene is TRBJ2-2, the V gene TRBV11-2; 8 bases agree with TRBD2. This CDR3 is built from 14 residues. Germline CDR1 is SGHAT and CDR2 is FQNNGV. V lost 4 bases to trimming and J lost 8 bases; unmatched junction nucleotides: 6. The CDR3 loop is CASSSTAGAGELFF. CDR3 bases: TGTGCCAGCAGCTCTACAGCGGGAGCTGGGGAGCTGTTTTTT. The full variable domain, with the rest looked up from reference TRBV11-2 and TRBJ2-2, is EAGVAQSPRYKIIEKRQSVAFWCNPISGHATLYWYQQILGQGPKLLIQFQNNGVVDDSQLPKDRFSAERLKGVDSTLKIQPAKLEDSAVYLCASSSTAGAGELFFGEGSRLTVL.

In the case of this clonotype: This may come from a read error, since a much larger clone is one base off. The CDR3 DNA follows: TGTGCCAGCGATACAGGTTTCGGGGCGAAGGAGCAGTACTTC. Residues: CASDTGFGAKEQYF. This rearrangement joins TRBV6-6 to TRBJ2-7; the D call may be TRBD1 or TRBD2 (5 bases each). CDR1 and CDR2 from the germline V gene are MNHNY and SVGAGI (reference sequence). This CDR3 has 14 residues. Trimming took 8 bases from V and 7 from J, leaving 21 bases between them.

A word on this clonotype: A much larger clonotype is one base distant, so this may be a read error. The V call is TRBV6-1, the J call TRBJ1-2; 7 nucleotides match TRBD1. This CDR3 is built from 13 residues. Trimming removed 7 bases from V and 4 bases from J; junction bases left unmatched: 6. The germline gives CDR1 MNHNS, CDR2 SASEGT. The CDR3 loop is CASNNDRVYGYTF. CDR3 DNA: TGTGCCAGCAATAATGACAGGGTCTATGGCTACACCTTC.

This clonotype is medium-sized (0.01 to 0.1%) within its sample. V usage is TRBV11-2 and J usage is TRBJ2-5, with a weak D call TRBD1 (5 bases). Trimming left V 0 bases short and J 5 bases short, with 13 bases between. Looked up from germline, CDR1 is SGHAT and CDR2 is FQNNGV. The CDR3 length is 15 residues. This chain's CDR3 is CASSLDRERYETQYF. The CDR3, as DNA: TGTGCCAGCAGCTTAGACAGGGAACGGTACGAGACCCAGTACTTC.

A word on this clonotype: This likely comes from a read error, as the CDR3 has no conserved phenylalanine or tryptophan at its end. The chain links TRBV11-2 to TRBJ2-2; no firm D call. This CDR3 region has 12 residues. Germline CDR1 reads SGHAT; CDR2 reads FQNNGV. CDR3 sequence: CAGSFAGGELFL. As DNA, the CDR3 is TGTGCCGGCAGCTTCGCAGGTGGGGAGCTGTTTCTT.

As regards this clonotype: Since a much larger clone is just one base distant, this may be a read error. The J gene is TRBJ2-7, the V gene TRBV29-1; D possibly matches TRBD1 or TRBD2 (5 bases each). CDR1 is SQVTM and CDR2 is ANQGSEA in the germline V gene. V lost 4 bases and J lost 3, with 13 bases in between. The CDR3 consists of 13 residues. CDR3: CSVALAGSYEQYF. For the CDR3, the DNA is TGCAGCGTTGCCCTCGCAGGGAGCTACGAGCAGTACTTC.

About this clonotype: A much bigger clone sits one base away, suggesting this may be a read error. V usage is TRBV6-5 and J usage is TRBJ1-1; D unresolved. The CDR3 runs 14 residues. CDR1 is MNHEY and CDR2 is SVGAGI in the germline V gene. CDR3 bases: TGTGCCTGCAGTTACTCTGGCGGGCTGACTGAAGCTTTCTTT. Encoded protein: CACSYSGGLTEAFF.

This clonotype was seen more than once but under ten times. V is TRBV12-3 or TRBV12-4 and J is TRBJ1-5, with D perhaps matching TRBD1 (6 bases). The CDR3 loop spans 15 amino acids. With 8 bases removed from V and 11 bases from J, the gap between germline ends came to 25 bases. The CDR3 DNA follows: TGTGCCAGCTGCGCGATAACAGGGTATACCCGGACCCAGCATTTT. Encoded protein: CASCAITGYTRTQHF.

About this clonotype itself: At one end the junction does not follow the germline gene, possibly because of a read error. In nucleotides, the CDR3 is TGTGCCGGCAGCCAACAGGGGTTTAATTCACCCCTCCACTTT. This gives the protein CAGSQQGFNSPLHF. The chain has TRBV11-2 and TRBJ1-6; 7 bases match TRBD1. Germline V gene sequence: CDR1 SGHAT, CDR2 FQNNGV. CDR3 length equals 14 residues.

On this clonotype itself: A much larger clone lies a single base off, so this may be a read error. V and J are TRBV6-1 and TRBJ1-1; tentative D call: TRBD1 (6 bases). This CDR3 has 14 amino acids. Looked up from germline, CDR1 is MNHNS and CDR2 is SASEGT. The V gene lost 5 bases and the J gene lost 1 base, with 11 bases spanning the gap. CDR3 DNA sequence: TGTGCCAGCAGTAAGACACAGGGGAACACTGAAGCTTTCTTT. Its translation: CASSKTQGNTEAFF.

This clonotype was seen ten or more times. This chain uses TRBV10-1 with TRBJ2-7; 10 nucleotides match TRBD1. Germline V gives CDR1 WNHNN, CDR2 SYGVQD (reference sequence). The CDR3 is 13 residues long. V lost 8 bases, J lost 5 bases, and 6 bases stayed unmatched. CDR3 amino acids: CASGRQGAHEQYF. CDR3 DNA sequence: TGCGCCAGCGGACGACAGGGGGCCCACGAGCAGTACTTC.

The V gene is TRBV20-1, the J gene TRBJ1-1, with no clear D. V lost 6 bases, J lost 1 base, and 9 bases lay in between. Germline values: CDR1 DFQATT, CDR2 SNEGSKA (reference sequence). The CDR3 loop spans 12 amino acids. DNA of the CDR3: TGCAGTGCCATTACAGAGAACACTGAAGCTTTCTTT. Translated: CSAITENTEAFF.

At least ten counts were recorded for this clonotype. The chain employs TRBV6-5 and TRBJ2-7; D remains unclear. The CDR3 has 14 amino acids. CDR1 and CDR2 from the germline V gene are MNHEY and SVGAGI. Trimming shortened V by 7 bases and J by 6 bases, and 19 bases separated the two germline ends. The CDR3: CASNRPGPFPEQYF. In DNA, the CDR3 is TGTGCCAGCAACCGCCCGGGTCCTTTCCCCGAGCAGTACTTC.

The chain carries TRBV2 and TRBJ2-1, with D tentatively TRBD2 (7 bases). V shed 7 bases and J shed 3 bases, with 13 bases lying between them. The CDR3 is made up of 14 amino acids. Germline lookup yields CDR1 SNHLY and CDR2 FYNNEI. The CDR3 protein is CASKEGGVYNEQFF. The CDR3 region has the DNA TGTGCCAGCAAAGAGGGGGGGGTCTACAATGAGCAGTTCTTC. The entire variable domain, with the rest obtained from reference TRBV2 and TRBJ2-1, is as follows: EPEVTQTPSHQVTQMGQEVILRCVPISNHLYFYWYRQILGQKVEFLVSFYNNEISEKSEIFDDQFSVERPDGSNFTLKIRSTKLEDSAMYFCASKEGGVYNEQFFGPGTRLTVL.

The V gene is TRBV6-6, the J gene TRBJ2-7; D perhaps matches TRBD2 (5 bases). CDR3 length equals 14 residues. V lost 2 bases to trimming and J lost 6 bases, with 14 bases between them. Germline assignment: CDR1 MNHNY and CDR2 SVGAGI (reference sequence). The CDR3 coding sequence is TGTGCCAGCAGTTACGAGCAGGTAGGAGGCGAGCAGTACTTC. The encoded protein is CASSYEQVGGEQYF.

In its sample, this clonotype was seen a few times. Written as DNA, the CDR3 is TGTGCCAGCAGCTTAAGTAGCAATCAGCCCCAGCATTTT. Translated, it gives CASSLSSNQPQHF. The chain has TRBV7-3 and TRBJ1-5; D remains unclear. The CDR3 extends over 13 amino acids. The V end was cut by 1 base, the J end by 0 bases, with 1 base between. Germline V CDR1 and CDR2: SGHTA, FQGTGA. Full variable domain (missing parts from reference TRBV7-3 and TRBJ1-5): GAGVSQTPSNKVTEKGKYVELRCDPISGHTALYWYRQSLGQGPEFLIYFQGTGAADDSGLPNDRFFAVRPEGSVSTLKIQRTERGDSAVYLCASSLSSNQPQHFGDGTRLSIL.

The CDR3 DNA is TGTGCCAGCAGCTTAGTGATTTCGCCCCTGGGCAGTGAGCAGTTCTTC. Its translation: CASSLVISPLGSEQFF. The chain is built from TRBV11-1 and TRBJ2-1; the D is unclear. Germline values: CDR1 SGHAT, CDR2 FQDESV (reference sequence). CDR3 size: 16 residues. The V and J ends lost 1 base and 9 bases respectively, with 19 bases between them.

This clonotype occurred many times. This chain connects TRBV6-5 to TRBJ2-2; D is unresolved. The CDR3 covers 13 residues. Trimming cost V 11 bases and J 4 bases, with 14 bases left between them. CDR1 is MNHEY and CDR2 is SVGAGI in the germline V gene. Here the CDR3 DNA reads TGTGCCTCCCAATGGCGTAGCACCGGGGAGCTGTTTTTT. Its translation is CASQWRSTGELFF.

For this clonotype: This could be a read error, since a much larger clone is one nucleotide away. The chain links TRBV12-3 or TRBV12-4 to TRBJ2-2; D may be TRBD2 (5 bases). This CDR3 contains 13 residues. The CDR3 reads CASSSRSTGELLF. The CDR3 DNA sequence: TGTGCCAGCAGTTCAAGGAGCACCGGGGAGCTGTTGTTT.

The chain uses TRBV6-5 and TRBJ2-5, with D possibly being TRBD2 (7 bases). The germline V gene has CDR1 MNHEY and CDR2 SVGAGI. Trimming removed 2 bases at V and 6 bases at J, with 16 bases between. The CDR3 is 15 residues long. In DNA form, the CDR3 reads TGTGCCAGCAGTTACCGGGGGGCGGCTTGGCAGACCCAGTACTTC. It is translated as CASSYRGAAWQTQYF.